One and the same sample provided the 21 T cell receptor beta chains below, sequenced in a study of blood T cell repertoires in COVID-19. Some clones are missing from TCRdb's copy, which holds only in-frame ones; the method was immunoSEQ multiplex PCR. Among roughly 160,000 clones listed, approximately 82% were seen once. Material: peripheral blood. All receptors come from a woman between 70 and 85 years old who had recovered from COVID-19.

The chain has TRBV5-6 and TRBJ1-1, with a possible D match to TRBD1 (5 bases). Germline CDR1 is SGHDT and CDR2 is YYEEEE. The CDR3 runs 13 residues. Between the trimmed V and J ends, which lost 4 bases and 8 bases, there was a span of 15 bases. This chain's CDR3 is CASSRVVGGEAFF. In nucleotides, the CDR3 is TGTGCCAGCAGCCGGGTGGTGGGGGGAGAAGCTTTCTTT.

This clone was seen a handful of times. The V gene is TRBV19, the J gene TRBJ2-7; D is possibly TRBD1 (5 bases). V lost 2 bases, J lost 6 bases, and 11 bases lay in between. The V gene's germline CDR1 is LNHDA and CDR2 SQIVND (reference sequence). The CDR3 extends over 13 amino acids. The DNA of the CDR3 is TGTGCCAGTAGTATAAGCCCTAGGGGCGAGCAGTACTTC. Amino acid sequence: CASSISPRGEQYF.

In its sample, this clone was seen a few times. CDR3 protein: CASSLASGRDEQFF. In nucleotides, the CDR3 is TGCGCCAGCAGCTTGGCTAGCGGGAGGGATGAGCAGTTCTTC. The chain has TRBV5-1 and TRBJ2-1, with 12 bases aligning to TRBD2. Germline loops: CDR1 SGHRS, CDR2 YFSETQ. There are 14 residues in the CDR3. Losses at the gene ends were 0 bases for V and 8 bases for J; bases not matched to a gene: 0.

This clone was seen only once. The chain has TRBV6-5 and TRBJ2-2; a weak D match, TRBD1 (6 bases). Trimming took off 6 bases at V and 4 bases at J, with 15 bases between the two ends. The CDR3 totals 15 residues. CDR1 and CDR2 (germline): MNHEY, SVGAGI. This CDR3 reads CASSRTGWVTGELFF. CDR3 coding DNA: TGTGCCAGCAGCCGAACAGGGTGGGTCACCGGGGAGCTGTTTTTT.

This clone is a singleton in its sample. The gene calls are TRBV28 and TRBJ1-2, with 11 bases identical to TRBD1. CDR1 and CDR2 from the germline V gene are MDHEN and SYDVKM. This CDR3 contains 13 residues. V was clipped by 10 bases and J by 6 bases; unmatched bases: 7. This CDR3 reads CATPGGQGDGYTF. The CDR3 nucleotides read TGTGCCACCCCCGGGGGACAGGGGGATGGCTACACCTTC.

The rearrangement uses TRBV10-3 and TRBJ1-1; D may be TRBD1 (5 bases). Trimming shortened V by 7 bases and J by 1 base, and 16 bases separated the two germline ends. Germline-derived CDR1 and CDR2 are ENHRY and SYGVKD. The CDR3 sequence is 15 residues long. The CDR3 DNA follows: TGTGCCATCACCACCGGGGGGGTCGGGAACACTGAAGCTTTCTTT. It codes for CAITTGGVGNTEAFF.

The V and J genes are TRBV6-5 and TRBJ1-3, with a tentative D call TRBD1 (5 bases). V dropped 2 bases and J dropped 2 bases, with 7 bases sitting between them. This CDR3 region has 14 residues. CDR1 and CDR2 (germline): MNHEY, SVGAGI. The CDR3 nucleotides read TGTGCCAGCAGTTACCCGGGGGCTGGAAACACCATATATTTT. It encodes CASSYPGAGNTIYF.

The V call is TRBV27, the J call TRBJ1-2; 7 positions agree with TRBD1. This CDR3 is 15 amino acids long. Germline V gene data show CDR1 as MNHEY and CDR2 as SMNVEV (reference sequence). V gave up 4 bases and J gave up 8 bases; unmatched junction bases: 13. The CDR3 DNA sequence: TGTGCCAGCAGTTCCCTTGACAGGGAGACTAAGGGCTACACCTTC. This translates into CASSSLDRETKGYTF.

The chain links TRBV30 to TRBJ1-5; D remains unclear. Germline assignment: CDR1 GTSNPN and CDR2 SVGIG (reference sequence). The CDR3 covers 14 residues. Deletions cut 4 bases from V and 1 base from J, with 11 bases between. The CDR3 is CAWTENISNQPQHF. The CDR3 DNA reads as TGTGCCTGGACAGAAAACATAAGCAATCAGCCCCAGCATTTT.

The CDR3 nucleotides read TGCGCCAGCAGCCCTGAGGGGGCCCCAACCTCCTACGAGCAGTACTTC. Encoded protein: CASSPEGAPTSYEQYF. The chain has TRBV5-1 and TRBJ2-7; 7 nucleotides align to TRBD1. The CDR3 spans 16 residues. CDR1 and CDR2 from the germline V gene are SGHRS and YFSETQ. Germline trimming cut 4 bases from V and 0 bases from J; bases unmatched to any gene: 10.

The chain carries TRBV4-1 and TRBJ2-1, with D possibly matching TRBD2 (8 bases). Germline V gene lookup returns CDR1 MGHRA and CDR2 YSYEKL. This CDR3 has 15 amino acids. V was trimmed by 4 bases and J by 5 bases, leaving 15 bases between them. In DNA form, the CDR3 reads TGCGCCAGCAGCCGGAGGGGGCGGGGGGACAATGAGCAGTTCTTC. Residues: CASSRRGRGDNEQFF.

CDR3 in amino acids: CASSQDLGQNYGEQFF. The CDR3 DNA is TGTGCCAGCAGCCAAGATCTGGGACAGAATTACGGTGAGCAGTTCTTC. The J gene is TRBJ2-1, the V gene TRBV3-1 (or the pseudogene TRBV3-2); 7 bases line up with TRBD1. The V and J ends lost 0 bases and 9 bases, in that order; junction bases with no gene match: 11. CDR3 size: 16 residues. The germline CDR1 and CDR2 sequences are LGHDT and YNNKEL (reference sequence).

V is TRBV7-6 and J is TRBJ2-1; D possibly corresponds to TRBD2 (5 bases). This CDR3 is built from 16 residues. CDR1 SGHVS and CDR2 FNYEAQ come from the germline V gene. Trimming cost V 5 bases and J 0 bases, with 14 bases left between them. CDR3 nucleotide sequence: TGTGCCAGCAGCCCACCCCGAGGGAGCTCCTACAATGAGCAGTTCTTC. This codes for CASSPPRGSSYNEQFF.

The V and J genes are TRBV24-1 and TRBJ2-3, with 14 bases that match TRBD2. Germline-derived CDR1 and CDR2 are KGHDR and SFDVKD. This CDR3 region has 21 residues. The ends lost 5 bases at V and 0 bases at J; junction bases unmatched: 15. This chain's CDR3 is CATSALPGGTSGGGSTDTQYF. The CDR3 bases are TGTGCCACCAGTGCCCTCCCAGGGGGGACTAGCGGGGGTGGTAGCACAGATACGCAGTATTTT.

The rearrangement joins TRBV2 to TRBJ1-1; 11 bases line up with TRBD1. The CDR3 is made up of 14 amino acids. The V segment lost 8 bases and the J segment 3 bases; nucleotides outside the gene matches: 5. CDR1 and CDR2 (germline): SNHLY, FYNNEI. The CDR3 sequence: CASSGQGGYTEAFF. DNA of the CDR3: TGTGCCAGCTCGGGACAGGGGGGATACACTGAAGCTTTCTTT.

V gene TRBV10-3 combines with J gene TRBJ1-2; D might be TRBD1 (6 bases). CDR3 length: 13 residues. Germline CDR1 is ENHRY and CDR2 is SYGVKD. The V end lost 6 bases, the J end lost 7 bases, and 15 bases lay between the germline ends. CDR3: CAISPDQGFGYTF. CDR3 DNA: TGTGCCATCAGCCCGGACCAGGGGTTTGGCTACACCTTC.

The chain employs TRBV30 and TRBJ2-4; 8 positions agree with TRBD2. The CDR3 totals 13 residues. CDR1 GTSNPN and CDR2 SVGIG come from the germline V gene (reference sequence). Trimming removed 3 bases from V and 6 bases from J; junction bases left unmatched: 4. The CDR3 reads CAWRAGGVNIQYF. CDR3 sequence (DNA): TGTGCCTGGAGAGCCGGGGGGGTAAACATTCAGTACTTC.

The rearrangement uses TRBV12-3 or TRBV12-4 and TRBJ1-5; D gene ambiguous. The CDR3 length is 13 residues. Trimming cost V 6 bases and J 6 bases, with 12 bases left between them. The CDR3, as DNA: TGTGCCAGCAGCTCCCTGGCGGGTCAGCCCCAGCATTTT. As protein: CASSSLAGQPQHF.

V and J are TRBV25-1 and TRBJ1-2; 8 bases align to TRBD1. The V gene end was trimmed by 6 bases and the J gene end by 4 bases; junction bases not matched to a gene: 7. The CDR3 runs 14 residues. Germline CDR1 MGHDK, CDR2 SYGVNS. For the CDR3, the DNA is TGTGCCAGCAGGTCAGGGGGCTTAGGCTATGGCTACACCTTC. Protein: CASRSGGLGYGYTF.

The V and J genes are TRBV27 and TRBJ1-5, with 9 bases identical to TRBD1. V dropped 6 bases and J dropped 3; count of bases not matched to a gene: 6. CDR3 length: 15 amino acids. Germline V lookup: CDR1 MNHEY, CDR2 SMNVEV (reference sequence). The CDR3 nucleotides read TGTGCCAGCAGACCCGACAGGGGGTCCAATCAGCCCCAGCATTTT. It translates to CASRPDRGSNQPQHF.

The chain recombines TRBV30 with TRBJ2-4; 7 nucleotides align to TRBD1. The V gene end was trimmed by 0 bases and the J gene end by 3 bases; junction bases not matched to a gene: 8. This CDR3 comprises 16 residues. The germline CDR1 and CDR2 sequences are GTSNPN and SVGIG (reference sequence). DNA for the CDR3: TGTGCCTGGAGTGTAGGGCCAGGGGGTGTCAAAAACATTCAGTACTTC. It translates to CAWSVGPGGVKNIQYF.